This T cell receptor (beta chain) was recovered during a study of shared clonotypes between healthy human individuals. HIV-negative, healthy adults without recent acute infections or vaccinations were the donors. The study's findings and limits: Across a few donors, naive CD4 shared 5% to 6%, naive CD8 3% to 3.5%, memory CD4 about 2.5%, memory CD8 0.35% to 0.5%.

Produced via immunoSEQ multiplex PCR; TCRdb's table is partial and in-frame only. The sample lists hundreds of thousands of clones, around 78% occurring once. Concerning this clone itself: Its cognate antigen is unknown. Germline and junction disagree at one end, which may indicate a read error.

The CDR3 is 15 amino acids. Germline V gene data show CDR1 as LNHDA and CDR2 as SQIVND (reference sequence). Sequencing was done on a sample of memory CD4+ T cells sorted from blood. Subset meaning: CD45RA-negative fraction. This clonotype was sampled from a woman younger than 45 in good health. The chain links TRBV19 to TRBJ2-1; the D call may be TRBD1 or TRBD2 (5 bases each). CDR3 nucleotides: TGTGCCAGCAGTATACAAGGGACGGCCTACAATGAGCAGTTCTTC. The encoded protein is CASSIQGTAYNEQFF.